Listed below are T cell receptor beta chains from one sample, sequenced in a study of T cell changes during pregnancy in multiple sclerosis. Using immunoSEQ multiplex PCR, the repertoire was profiled, and TCRdb retains in-frame clones only, with some absent. The data contain 50,000 to 70,000 clones, more than 85% of them singletons. Sequences were derived from CD8+ T cells from peripheral blood mononuclear cells, sampled before pregnancy. All receptors derive from a female donor with multiple sclerosis, enrolled in a pregnancy study. CDR3s include the opening cysteine and the closing phenylalanine or tryptophan. The D gene is left open where the match is weak. A row's size may be missing; if present it is once, few, many or a size class.

V	D	J	size	CDR3	DNA
TRBV29-1	NA	TRBJ2-1	NA	CSVISGAINEQFF	TGCAGCGTCATTAGCGGAGCCATCAATGAGCAGTTCTTC
TRBV5-1	TRBD1	TRBJ2-1	NA	CASSPGTVYNEQFF	TGCGCCAGCAGCCCGGGGACAGTCTACAATGAGCAGTTCTTC
TRBV9	NA	TRBJ2-1	NA	CASSVGANEQFF	TGTGCCAGCAGCGTAGGAGCCAATGAGCAGTTCTTC
TRBV25-1	TRBD2	TRBJ2-5	NA	CASSESFGLVETQYF	TGTGCCAGCAGTGAGTCTTTCGGACTAGTAGAGACCCAGTACTTC
TRBV9	TRBD2	TRBJ2-1	NA	CASDSSGGGTYNEQFF	TGTGCCAGCGATAGTAGCGGGGGGGGGACCTACAATGAGCAGTTCTTC
TRBV7-9	TRBD2	TRBJ2-1	NA	CASSSGLAGVNDEQFF	TGTGCCAGCAGCTCGGGACTAGCGGGAGTAAACGATGAGCAGTTCTTC
TRBV27	NA	TRBJ1-2	NA	CASSQGQAYGYTF	TGTGCCAGCAGTCAGGGACAAGCCTATGGCTACACCTTC
TRBV5-4	NA	TRBJ1-1	NA	CASSLLWNEAEAFF	TGTGCCAGCAGCTTGTTATGGAACGAGGCTGAAGCTTTCTTT
TRBV7-3	TRBD1	TRBJ2-3	NA	CASSLNRGDTDTQYF	TGTGCCAGCAGCTTAAACAGGGGCGACACAGATACGCAGTATTTT
TRBV13	NA	TRBJ2-7	NA	CASSLGALRYEQYF	TGTGCCAGCAGCTTAGGAGCTCTCCGATACGAGCAGTACTTC
TRBV6-6	NA	TRBJ1-4	NA	CASSYRQGGEKLFF	TGTGCCAGCAGTTATAGGCAGGGTGGAGAAAAACTGTTTTTT
TRBV5-6	NA	TRBJ1-1	once	CASSLGGAGGNTEAFF	TGTGCCAGCAGCTTGGGCGGGGCAGGCGGGAACACTGAAGCTTTCTTT
TRBV25-1	NA	TRBJ2-7	NA	CASSDISYEQYF	TGTGCCAGCAGTGATATCTCCTACGAGCAGTACTTC
TRBV6-1	NA	TRBJ1-1	NA	CASSELEAVMNTEAFF	TGTGCCAGCAGTGAACTTGAGGCAGTGATGAACACTGAAGCTTTCTTT
TRBV4-1	TRBD1	TRBJ1-1	NA	CASSRTTGVDAEAFF	TGCGCCAGCAGCCGAACTACAGGGGTTGACGCTGAAGCTTTCTTT
TRBV5-4	NA	TRBJ2-2	NA	CASHRGKGGTGELFF	TGTGCCAGCCACCGGGGGAAGGGTGGCACCGGGGAGCTGTTTTTT
TRBV5-6	NA	TRBJ2-5	NA	CASTSRVKETQYF	TGTGCCAGCACCAGTCGGGTGAAAGAGACCCAGTACTTC
TRBV6-5	TRBD1	TRBJ1-2	NA	CASSRRTGINGYTF	TGTGCCAGCAGCCGTAGGACAGGGATAAATGGCTACACCTTC